Here is one T cell receptor (beta chain) with its context. Its antigen is as yet unknown. This specimen comes from a study of blood T cells in healthy people across ages. Study conclusions and caveats: CMV infection status of these donors was not known.

Germline V gene sequence: CDR1 DFQATT, CDR2 SNEGSKA (reference sequence). Trimming took 4 bases from V and 0 from J; bases not matched to a gene: 6. CDR3 size: 15 residues. A second roughly 6 to 12 cycle PCR used barcoded and J-beta primers. TCRdb re-called the 5' RACE reads through MiXCR, storing one row per CDR3 protein. The table has fewer than 900,000 distinct CDR3 sequences, about half seen once. The source is a woman in her fifties or sixties in good health. The genes are TRBV20-1 and TRBJ2-3, with 8 bases matching TRBD1. Source material: blood. The CDR3 protein is CSATGGPSSTDTQYF. CDR3 in DNA: TGCAGTGCTACAGGGGGCCCTTCTAGCACAGATACGCAGTATTTT.